What follows are 31 T cell receptor beta chains derived from one specimen sequenced in a study of blood T cell repertoires in COVID-19. Profiled with immunoSEQ multiplex PCR; TCRdb holds only in-frame clones, not every one. This table has about 200,000 clones, 70% to 90% appearing once. Input material: PBMCs or T cells enriched from blood (not recorded which). These receptors all come from a woman aged 40 to 55 in a cohort exposed to, infected with or recovered from COVID-19 (not recorded which).

The CDR3 DNA reads TGTGCCAGCAGTTTAAACGGGAACACTGAAGCTTTCTTT. Translating it yields CASSLNGNTEAFF. V is TRBV12-3 or TRBV12-4 and J is TRBJ1-1, with D unresolved. The CDR3 has 13 residues. Between the trimmed V and J ends, which lost 2 bases and 1 base, there was a span of 5 bases.

The rearrangement joins TRBV14 to TRBJ1-1; D possibly corresponds to TRBD1 (5 bases). Trimming removed 4 bases from V and 2 bases from J, with 11 bases in between. The germline CDR1 and CDR2 sequences are SGHDN and FVKESK. The CDR3 is 14 residues long. The CDR3 spells CASSPLGVNTEAFF. In DNA, the CDR3 is TGTGCCAGCAGCCCCCTAGGGGTCAACACTGAAGCTTTCTTT.

This clone was counted a single time. The CDR3 protein is CASSQGQHGSTEAFF. The CDR3 DNA reads as TGCGCCAGCAGCCAAGGGCAACACGGGAGCACTGAAGCTTTCTTT. The chain carries TRBV4-1 and TRBJ1-1, with no clear D. Looked up from germline, CDR1 is MGHRA and CDR2 is YSYEKL. Trimming left V 1 base short and J 4 bases short, with 13 bases between. This CDR3 spans 15 amino acids.

The chain is built from TRBV29-1 and TRBJ1-4; D remains unclear. The V and J ends lost 0 bases and 5 bases respectively, with 7 bases between them. Germline V gene data show CDR1 as SQVTM and CDR2 as ANQGSEA. The CDR3 loop spans 13 amino acids. CDR3 loop: CSVEDTVNEKLFF. In DNA form, the CDR3 reads TGCAGCGTTGAAGATACGGTGAATGAAAAACTGTTTTTT.

The chain recombines TRBV5-4 with TRBJ1-2; D is unresolved. Germline V gene data show CDR1 as SGHNT and CDR2 as YYREEE (reference sequence). This CDR3 is 13 amino acids long. V was pared by 4 bases and J by 6 bases, with 13 bases between. CDR3: CASSPKAGDGYTF. CDR3 in DNA: TGTGCCAGCAGCCCTAAGGCCGGGGATGGCTACACCTTC.

The DNA for the CDR3 is TGCGCCAGCAGCCAGGCGCCGGGGGATACGCAGTATTTT. It specifies CASSQAPGDTQYF. The chain couples TRBV10-1 to TRBJ2-3, with D possibly TRBD2 on 5 matching bases. There are 13 residues in the CDR3. CDR1 WNHNN and CDR2 SYGVQD come from the germline V gene (reference sequence). V lost 6 bases and J 6 bases, leaving 13 bases between the germline ends.

CDR3 amino acids: CASSQAAASYNEQFF. CDR3 bases: TGCGCCAGCAGCCAAGCGGCGGCCTCCTACAATGAGCAGTTCTTC. The V gene is TRBV4-3, the J gene TRBJ2-1; no clear D. Trimming shortened V by 1 base and J by 0 bases, and 7 bases separated the two germline ends. The germline V gene has CDR1 LGHNA and CDR2 YSLEER. The CDR3 is 15 amino acids.

The chain combines TRBV5-1 with TRBJ1-1; 8 nucleotides align to TRBD1. Germline V gene data show CDR1 as SGHRS and CDR2 as YFSETQ. J was trimmed by 8 bases and V by 2 bases; bases with no gene match: 8. The CDR3 spans 14 residues. DNA of the CDR3: TGCGCCAGCAGCTTCGGACAGGGCGCATGGGAAGCTTTCTTT. It is translated as CASSFGQGAWEAFF.

This sequence joins TRBV5-5 and TRBJ1-4; TRBD1 agrees at 7 bases. The germline V gene has CDR1 SGHKS and CDR2 YYEKEE (reference sequence). V was clipped by 2 bases and J by 8 bases; unmatched bases: 6. This CDR3 is built from 14 residues. The CDR3 sequence: CASSFSGQREKLFF. In DNA, the CDR3 is TGTGCCAGCAGCTTTTCGGGACAGCGGGAAAAACTGTTTTTT.

The chain uses TRBV10-3 and TRBJ2-5, with D possibly TRBD2 on 7 matching bases. Germline V gene sequence: CDR1 ENHRY, CDR2 SYGVKD. Trimming left V 0 bases short and J 1 base short, with 12 bases between. The CDR3 has 16 amino acids. The CDR3 is CAISESGGGFQETQYF. The CDR3 coding sequence is TGTGCCATCAGTGAGTCGGGCGGGGGCTTCCAAGAGACCCAGTACTTC.

This chain links TRBV6-1 with TRBJ1-2, with 9 positions matching TRBD1. The germline CDR1 and CDR2 sequences are MNHNS and SASEGT. CDR3 length equals 16 residues. V was pared by 1 base and J by 8 bases, with 11 bases of the junction left unmatched. The chain's CDR3 is CASSEDQWGTGIGYTF. CDR3 nucleotides: TGTGCCAGCAGTGAAGATCAATGGGGGACAGGGATCGGCTACACCTTC.

The chain links TRBV2 to TRBJ1-1; 7 nucleotides align to TRBD1. V was pared by 8 bases and J by 3 bases, with 3 bases of the junction left unmatched. The CDR3 has 12 amino acids. Germline V gene sequence: CDR1 SNHLY, CDR2 FYNNEI. Here the CDR3 reads CASADRDTEAFF. As DNA, the CDR3 is TGTGCCAGCGCCGACAGGGACACTGAAGCTTTCTTT.

This chain connects TRBV28 to TRBJ1-1; TRBD1 matches 8 bases. The CDR3 consists of 15 residues. Germline V gene lookup returns CDR1 MDHEN and CDR2 SYDVKM. After removal of 5 bases from V and 6 bases from J, the junction contained 11 bases not matched to a gene. The CDR3 loop is CASSRFMDRVAEAFF. CDR3 sequence (DNA): TGTGCCAGCAGTCGCTTCATGGACAGGGTTGCTGAAGCTTTCTTT.

The rearrangement joins TRBV10-2 to TRBJ2-7; D perhaps matches TRBD1 (5 bases). V was clipped by 4 bases and J by 7 bases, with 14 bases between them. CDR1 is WSHSY, CDR2 SAAADI, per germline. This CDR3 has 13 amino acids. The CDR3 region has the DNA TGCGCCAGCAGTGGGCAGGGCCTCAGGGAGCAGTACTTC. Its translation is CASSGQGLREQYF.

The chain combines TRBV19 with TRBJ2-2; D perhaps matches TRBD1 (6 bases). CDR3 length equals 14 residues. Germline V gene lookup returns CDR1 LNHDA and CDR2 SQIVND (reference sequence). Trimming removed 3 bases from V and 5 bases from J, with 10 bases in between. The CDR3 reads CASSIGQWTGELFF. The CDR3 nucleotides are TGTGCCAGTAGTATCGGACAGTGGACCGGGGAGCTGTTTTTT.

This sequence joins TRBV13 and TRBJ2-3; TRBD2 agrees at 10 bases. The CDR3 totals 19 residues. J was trimmed by 2 bases and V by 4 bases; bases with no gene match: 15. Germline V gives CDR1 PRHDT, CDR2 FYEKMQ (reference sequence). CDR3 sequence (DNA): TGTGCCAGCAGCTCGGGACTAGCGACGACCTCAGAATTCACAGATACGCAGTATTTT. Translated: CASSSGLATTSEFTDTQYF.

V and J are TRBV28 and TRBJ1-1; D uncertain. Germline V gene lookup returns CDR1 MDHEN and CDR2 SYDVKM. This CDR3 spans 12 amino acids. CDR3 coding DNA: TGTGCTATTAGCGGCGGGAACACTGAAGCTTTCTTT. Encoded protein: CAISGGNTEAFF.

The rearrangement links TRBV5-4 to TRBJ1-1; TRBD1 aligns across 8 bases. Per germline, CDR1 SGHNT and CDR2 YYREEE (reference sequence). With V trimmed by 4 bases and J by 6 bases, 8 bases remained unmatched. The CDR3 runs to 14 residues. The CDR3 DNA is TGTGCCAGCAGCCCGGACAGGGCGGGGGCTGAAGCTTTCTTT. This sequence encodes CASSPDRAGAEAFF. Filled out from reference TRBV5-4 and TRBJ1-1, the complete variable domain reads ETGVTQSPTHLIKTRGQQVTLRCSSQSGHNTVSWYQQALGQGPQFIFQYYREEENGRGNFPPRFSGLQFPNYSSELNVNALELDDSALYLCASSPDRAGAEAFFGQGTRLTVV.

This chain links TRBV28 with TRBJ2-2; the D is unclear. The germline CDR1 and CDR2 sequences are MDHEN and SYDVKM. V lost 1 base to trimming and J lost 2 bases, with 8 bases between them. The CDR3 consists of 15 residues. The CDR3 nucleotides are TGTGCCAGCAGTTTATCCAGTTTCAACACCGGGGAGCTGTTTTTT. It yields the protein CASSLSSFNTGELFF.

The J gene is TRBJ2-7, the V gene TRBV6-5; 10 bases map to TRBD2. From germline, CDR1 is MNHEY and CDR2 SVGAGI. This CDR3 contains 15 residues. V gave up 7 bases and J gave up 4 bases; unmatched junction bases: 10. CDR3 protein: CASIVPGTSEYEQYF. Written as DNA, the CDR3 is TGTGCCAGCATCGTCCCCGGGACTAGCGAGTACGAGCAGTACTTC.

This clone is a singleton in its sample. The rearrangement joins TRBV2 to TRBJ1-1, with TRBD1 as a possible D gene (5 bases). This CDR3 spans 13 amino acids. V was trimmed by 5 bases and J by 1 base, leaving 8 bases between them. The V gene's germline CDR1 is SNHLY and CDR2 FYNNEI. The CDR3 coding sequence is TGTGCCAGCAGTCCTCAGGGGAACACTGAAGCTTTCTTT. Translated: CASSPQGNTEAFF. Combining the CDR3 with reference TRBV2 and TRBJ1-1 gives the whole variable domain EPEVTQTPSHQVTQMGQEVILRCVPISNHLYFYWYRQILGQKVEFLVSFYNNEISEKSEIFDDQFSVERPDGSNFTLKIRSTKLEDSAMYFCASSPQGNTEAFFGQGTRLTVV.

The rearrangement joins TRBV28 to TRBJ2-7, with TRBD1 as a possible D gene (6 bases). V was shortened by 3 bases and J by 3 bases, with 12 bases between the two germline ends. The germline gives CDR1 MDHEN, CDR2 SYDVKM. The CDR3 runs 14 residues. The CDR3 DNA reads TGTGCCAGCAGTTTCTCAGGGGATAGCTACGAGCAGTACTTC. Residues: CASSFSGDSYEQYF.

The chain combines TRBV3-1 (or the pseudogene TRBV3-2) with TRBJ1-1; D perhaps matches TRBD1 (6 bases). V was clipped by 1 base and J by 5 bases, with 14 bases between them. The CDR3 extends over 15 amino acids. Germline-derived CDR1 and CDR2 are LGHDT and YNNKEL (reference sequence). The DNA for the CDR3 is TGTGCCAGCAGCCAAGTGGGCAGGGGTGGGACTGAAGCTTTCTTT. Amino acid sequence: CASSQVGRGGTEAFF.

The chain joins TRBV5-4 to TRBJ2-7, with 8 bases identical to TRBD2. Trimming took 4 bases from V and 5 from J; bases not matched to a gene: 8. Germline values: CDR1 SGHNT, CDR2 YYREEE (reference sequence). The length of the CDR3 is 14 residues. This CDR3 is CASSTRLARNEQYF. The DNA for the CDR3 is TGTGCCAGCAGCACGAGACTAGCGAGGAACGAGCAGTACTTC. Using reference TRBV5-4 and TRBJ2-7 for the parts outside the CDR3, the full variable domain is ETGVTQSPTHLIKTRGQQVTLRCSSQSGHNTVSWYQQALGQGPQFIFQYYREEENGRGNFPPRFSGLQFPNYSSELNVNALELDDSALYLCASSTRLARNEQYFGPGTRLTVT.

The chain carries TRBV9 and TRBJ1-4; D is perhaps TRBD1 (5 bases). This CDR3 is 15 amino acids long. V lost 4 bases, J lost 8 bases, and 18 bases lay in between. Per the germline V gene, CDR1 is SGDLS and CDR2 is YYNGEE. The CDR3, as DNA: TGTGCCAGCAGCCCCCCCGGGGGGAGGGTGGAAAAACTGTTTTTT. Encoded protein: CASSPPGGRVEKLFF.

The chain recombines TRBV5-1 with TRBJ2-1; 12 positions agree with TRBD2. V trimming: 5 bases; J trimming: 0 bases; junction bases outside the gene matches: 6. Germline lookup yields CDR1 SGHRS and CDR2 YFSETQ. The CDR3 is 17 amino acids. The CDR3 DNA sequence: TGCGCCAGCAGTCCCGGACTAGCGGGGAGCTCCTACAATGAGCAGTTCTTC. It yields the protein CASSPGLAGSSYNEQFF.

The chain employs TRBV28 and TRBJ1-1, with D possibly TRBD1 on 5 matching bases. CDR1 is MDHEN, CDR2 SYDVKM, per germline. This CDR3 spans 14 amino acids. V was shortened by 6 bases and J by 1 base, with 12 bases between the two germline ends. The CDR3 DNA sequence: TGTGCCAGCAGAAACGGGGGGACGAACACTGAAGCTTTCTTT. It codes for CASRNGGTNTEAFF.

The chain is built from TRBV13 and TRBJ2-1, with D possibly matching TRBD2 (7 bases). CDR3 length equals 17 residues. The V gene lost 5 bases and the J gene lost 2 bases, with 19 bases spanning the gap. CDR1 PRHDT and CDR2 FYEKMQ come from the germline V gene (reference sequence). The CDR3 DNA follows: TGTGCCAGCAGCCCGAAGGCCGGGGGGCAGGCCTACAATGAGCAGTTCTTC. Its translation: CASSPKAGGQAYNEQFF.

In DNA form, the CDR3 reads TGCGCCAGCAGCCAAGTGCCTCGGGGGAGCTCCTACAATGAGCAGTTCTTC. It is translated as CASSQVPRGSSYNEQFF. This chain connects TRBV4-1 to TRBJ2-1, with D perhaps matching TRBD2 (6 bases). Germline values: CDR1 MGHRA, CDR2 YSYEKL. This CDR3 has 17 amino acids. V lost 1 base and J 0 bases, leaving 13 bases between the germline ends.

J is TRBJ2-3 and V is TRBV6-2 or TRBV6-3; possible D gene TRBD2, 5 bases. Trimming cost V 5 bases and J 2 bases, with 20 bases left between them. The CDR3 is 17 amino acids. The germline V gene encodes CDR1 MNHEY and CDR2 SVGEGT. The CDR3 spells CASSKRALASITDTQYF. The DNA for the CDR3 is TGTGCCAGCAGTAAGAGGGCTCTAGCATCAATCACAGATACGCAGTATTTT.

V gene TRBV27 combines with J gene TRBJ1-5, with TRBD1 matching over 8 bases. CDR3 length equals 14 residues. Germline CDR1 and CDR2: MNHEY and SMNVEV (reference sequence). Trimming at V came to 8 bases and at J to 6 bases, leaving 9 bases not matched to a gene. Here the CDR3 reads CASGVTGGGQPQHF. The CDR3 bases are TGTGCCAGCGGAGTCACAGGGGGGGGTCAGCCCCAGCATTTT.